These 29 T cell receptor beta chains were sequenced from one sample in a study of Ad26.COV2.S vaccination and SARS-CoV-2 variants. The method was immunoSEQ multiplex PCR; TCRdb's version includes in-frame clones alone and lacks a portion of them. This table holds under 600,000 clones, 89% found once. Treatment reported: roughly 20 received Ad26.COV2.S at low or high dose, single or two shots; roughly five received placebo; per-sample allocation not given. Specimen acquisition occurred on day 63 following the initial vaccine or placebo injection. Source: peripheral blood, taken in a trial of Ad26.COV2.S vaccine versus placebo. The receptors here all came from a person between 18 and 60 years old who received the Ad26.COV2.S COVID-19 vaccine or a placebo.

CDR3 DNA: TGTGCCAGCGGTCCCACCCCCCCCGGACAGACTGGAAACACCATATATTTT. Residues: CASGPTPPGQTGNTIYF. The V and J genes are TRBV7-3 and TRBJ1-3; the D gene is possibly TRBD1 (6 bases). The CDR3 length is 17 residues. V lost 8 bases and J lost 2, with 22 bases in between. Germline V gene sequence: CDR1 SGHTA, CDR2 FQGTGA.

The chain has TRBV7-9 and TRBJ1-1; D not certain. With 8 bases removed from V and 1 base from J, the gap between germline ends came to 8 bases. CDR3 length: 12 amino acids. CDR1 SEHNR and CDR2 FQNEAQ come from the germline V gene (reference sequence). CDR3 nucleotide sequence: TGTGCCAGCCAGGTCAGGAACACTGAAGCTTTCTTT. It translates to CASQVRNTEAFF.

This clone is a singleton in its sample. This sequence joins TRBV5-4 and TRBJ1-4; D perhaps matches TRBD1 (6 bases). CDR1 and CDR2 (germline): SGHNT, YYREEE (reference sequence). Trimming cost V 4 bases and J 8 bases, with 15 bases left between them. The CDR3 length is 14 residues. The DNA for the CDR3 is TGTGCCAGCAGCAGACAGGCAAATCCGGAAAAACTGTTTTTT. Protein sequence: CASSRQANPEKLFF.

CDR3 residues: CASSVAGDGHTNTQYF. The CDR3 region has the DNA TGTGCCAGCAGCGTAGCTGGGGACGGACACACGAATACGCAGTATTTT. V gene TRBV9 combines with J gene TRBJ2-3; D possibly matches TRBD1 or TRBD2 (5 bases each). The CDR3 loop spans 16 amino acids. Trimming took 0 bases from V and 7 from J, leaving 18 bases between them. Germline CDR1 reads SGDLS; CDR2 reads YYNGEE.

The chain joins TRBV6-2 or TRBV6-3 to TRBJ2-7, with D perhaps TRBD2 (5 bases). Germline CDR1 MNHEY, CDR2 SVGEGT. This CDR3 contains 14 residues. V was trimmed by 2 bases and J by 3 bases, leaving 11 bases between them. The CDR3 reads CASSYELGGYEQYF. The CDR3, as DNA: TGTGCCAGCAGTTACGAGCTCGGAGGCTACGAGCAGTACTTC.

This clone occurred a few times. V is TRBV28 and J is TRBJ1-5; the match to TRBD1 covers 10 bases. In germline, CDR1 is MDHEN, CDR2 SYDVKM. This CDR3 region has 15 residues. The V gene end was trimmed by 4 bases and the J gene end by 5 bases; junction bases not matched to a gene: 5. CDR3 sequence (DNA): TGTGCCAGCAGTTCAAGGACAGGGGGACATCAGCCCCAGCATTTT. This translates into CASSSRTGGHQPQHF.

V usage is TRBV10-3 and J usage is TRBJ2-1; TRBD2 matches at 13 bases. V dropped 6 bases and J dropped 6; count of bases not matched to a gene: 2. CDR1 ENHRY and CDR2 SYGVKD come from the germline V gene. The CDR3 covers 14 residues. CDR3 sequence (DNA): TGTGCCATCAGCGGACTAGCGGGAGCCAATGAGCAGTTCTTC. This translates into CAISGLAGANEQFF.

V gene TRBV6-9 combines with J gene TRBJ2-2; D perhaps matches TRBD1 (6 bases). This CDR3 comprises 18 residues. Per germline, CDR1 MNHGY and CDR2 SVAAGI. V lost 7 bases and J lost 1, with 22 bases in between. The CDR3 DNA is TGTGCCAGCATTCAGGGGTTAATTGGACAAATGAACACCGGGGAGCTGTTTTTT. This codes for CASIQGLIGQMNTGELFF.

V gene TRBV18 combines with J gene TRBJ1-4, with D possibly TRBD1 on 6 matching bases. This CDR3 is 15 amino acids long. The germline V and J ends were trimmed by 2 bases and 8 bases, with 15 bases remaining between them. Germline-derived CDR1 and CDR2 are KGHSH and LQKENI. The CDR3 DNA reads TGTGCCAGCTCACCAACCGGGACATTGAAGGAAAAACTGTTTTTT. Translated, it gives CASSPTGTLKEKLFF.

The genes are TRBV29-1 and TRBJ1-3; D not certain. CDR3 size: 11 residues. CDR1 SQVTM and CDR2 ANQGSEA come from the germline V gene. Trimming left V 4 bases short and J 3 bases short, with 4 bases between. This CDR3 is CSVAFGNTIYF. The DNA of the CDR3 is TGCAGCGTTGCGTTTGGAAACACCATATATTTT.

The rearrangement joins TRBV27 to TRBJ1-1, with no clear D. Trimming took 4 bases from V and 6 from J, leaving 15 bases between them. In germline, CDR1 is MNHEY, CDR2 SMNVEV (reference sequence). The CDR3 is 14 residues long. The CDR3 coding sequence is TGTGCCAGCAGTTCCGGGGTAAGGACCGCTGAAGCTTTCTTT. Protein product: CASSSGVRTAEAFF.

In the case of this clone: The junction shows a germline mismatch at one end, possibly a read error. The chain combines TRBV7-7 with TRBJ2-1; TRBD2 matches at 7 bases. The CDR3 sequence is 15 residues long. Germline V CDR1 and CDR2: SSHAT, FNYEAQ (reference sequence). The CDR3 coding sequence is TGTGCTAGCAGCTTTATTGGGGAGGGTGACAATGAGCAGTTCTTC. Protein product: CASSFIGEGDNEQFF.

CDR3 sequence reads: CASSMAAARMNTEAFF. CDR3 DNA sequence: TGTGCCAGTAGTATGGCCGCTGCACGGATGAACACTGAAGCTTTCTTT. J is TRBJ1-1 and V is TRBV19; D call uncertain. CDR3 length equals 16 residues. V dropped 3 bases and J dropped 0 bases, with 14 bases sitting between them. Germline lookup yields CDR1 LNHDA and CDR2 SQIVND (reference sequence).

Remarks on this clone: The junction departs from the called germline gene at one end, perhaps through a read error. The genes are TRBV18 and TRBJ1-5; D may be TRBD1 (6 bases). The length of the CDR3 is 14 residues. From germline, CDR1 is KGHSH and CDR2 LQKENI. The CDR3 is CASSPSGGKQPQHF. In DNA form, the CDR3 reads TGTGCCAGCTCACCATCGGGGGGCAAGCAGCCCCAGCATTTT. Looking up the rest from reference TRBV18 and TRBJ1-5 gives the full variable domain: NAGVMQNPRHLVRRRGQEARLRCSPMKGHSHVYWYRQLPEEGLKFMVYLQKENIIDESGMPKERFSAEFPKEGPSILRIQQVVRGDSAAYFCASSPSGGKQPQHFGDGTRLSIL.

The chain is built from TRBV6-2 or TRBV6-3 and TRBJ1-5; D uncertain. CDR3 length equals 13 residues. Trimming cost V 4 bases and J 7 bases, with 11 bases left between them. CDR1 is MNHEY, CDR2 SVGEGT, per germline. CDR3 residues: CASSWTTSQPQHF. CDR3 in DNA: TGTGCCAGCAGTTGGACCACGAGCCAGCCCCAGCATTTT.

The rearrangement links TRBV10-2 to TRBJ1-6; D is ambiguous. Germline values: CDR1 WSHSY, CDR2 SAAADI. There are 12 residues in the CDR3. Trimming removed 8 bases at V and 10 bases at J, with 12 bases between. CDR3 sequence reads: CASRYSGSPLHF. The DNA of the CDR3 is TGCGCCAGCCGGTATTCAGGATCACCCCTCCACTTT.

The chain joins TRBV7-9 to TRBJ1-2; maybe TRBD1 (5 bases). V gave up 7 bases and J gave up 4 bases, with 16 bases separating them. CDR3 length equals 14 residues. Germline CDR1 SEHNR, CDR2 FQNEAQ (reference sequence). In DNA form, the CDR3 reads TGTGCCAGCAACGTCCCGGACACTGCCTATGGCTACACCTTC. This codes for CASNVPDTAYGYTF.

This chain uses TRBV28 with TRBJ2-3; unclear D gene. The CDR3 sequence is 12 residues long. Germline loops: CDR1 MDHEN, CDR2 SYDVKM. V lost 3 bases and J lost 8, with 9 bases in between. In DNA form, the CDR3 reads TGTGCCAGCAGTTTCCGGGCCAGTACGCAGTATTTT. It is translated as CASSFRASTQYF.

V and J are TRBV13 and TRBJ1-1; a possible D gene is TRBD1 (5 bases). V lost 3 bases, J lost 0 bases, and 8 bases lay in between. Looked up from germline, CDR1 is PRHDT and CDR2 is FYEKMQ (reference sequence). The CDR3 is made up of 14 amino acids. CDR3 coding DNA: TGTGCCAGCAGCTTCAGGGCCCTGAACACTGAAGCTTTCTTT. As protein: CASSFRALNTEAFF.

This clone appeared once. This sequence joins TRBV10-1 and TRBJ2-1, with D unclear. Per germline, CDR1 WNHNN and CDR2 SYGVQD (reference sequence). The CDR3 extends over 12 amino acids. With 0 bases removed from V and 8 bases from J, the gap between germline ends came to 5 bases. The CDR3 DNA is TGCGCCAGCAGTGAGTCGCGCTATGAGCAGTTCTTC. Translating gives CASSESRYEQFF.

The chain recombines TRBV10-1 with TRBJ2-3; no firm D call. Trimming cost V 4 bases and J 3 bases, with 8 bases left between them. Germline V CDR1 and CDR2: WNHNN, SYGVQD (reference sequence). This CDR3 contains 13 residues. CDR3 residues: CASSVAGTDTQYF. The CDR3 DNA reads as TGCGCCAGCAGTGTAGCCGGGACAGATACGCAGTATTTT.

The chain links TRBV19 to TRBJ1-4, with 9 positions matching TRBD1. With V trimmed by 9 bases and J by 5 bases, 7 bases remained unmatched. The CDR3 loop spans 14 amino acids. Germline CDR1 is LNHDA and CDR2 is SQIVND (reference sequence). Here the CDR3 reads CASRTTGGNEKLFF. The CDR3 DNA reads TGTGCCAGCCGAACGACAGGGGGAAATGAAAAACTGTTTTTT. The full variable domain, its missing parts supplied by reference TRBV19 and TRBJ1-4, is DGGITQSPKYLFRKEGQNVTLSCEQNLNHDAMYWYRQDPGQGLRLIYYSQIVNDFQKGDIAEGYSVSREKKESFPLTVTSAQKNPTAFYLCASRTTGGNEKLFFGSGTQLSVL.

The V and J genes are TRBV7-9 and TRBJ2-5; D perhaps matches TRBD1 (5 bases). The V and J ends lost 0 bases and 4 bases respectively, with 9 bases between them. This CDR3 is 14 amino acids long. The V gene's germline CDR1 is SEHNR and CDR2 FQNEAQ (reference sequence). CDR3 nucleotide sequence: TGTGCCAGCAGCTTAGCTCAGGGTGGAGAGACCCAGTACTTC. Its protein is CASSLAQGGETQYF.

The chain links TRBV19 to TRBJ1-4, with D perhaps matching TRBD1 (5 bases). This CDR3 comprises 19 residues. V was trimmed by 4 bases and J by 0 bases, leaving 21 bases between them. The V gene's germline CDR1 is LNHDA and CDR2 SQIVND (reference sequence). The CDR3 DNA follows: TGTGCCAGTAGTAACAGGCCGGGGCTCGGTACGGCAACTAATGAAAAACTGTTTTTT. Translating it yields CASSNRPGLGTATNEKLFF. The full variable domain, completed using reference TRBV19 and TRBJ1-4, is DGGITQSPKYLFRKEGQNVTLSCEQNLNHDAMYWYRQDPGQGLRLIYYSQIVNDFQKGDIAEGYSVSREKKESFPLTVTSAQKNPTAFYLCASSNRPGLGTATNEKLFFGSGTQLSVL.

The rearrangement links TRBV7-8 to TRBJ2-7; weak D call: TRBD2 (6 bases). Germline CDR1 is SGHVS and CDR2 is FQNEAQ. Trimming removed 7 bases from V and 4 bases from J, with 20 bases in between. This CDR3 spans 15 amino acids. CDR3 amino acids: CASTPRGGEAYEQYF. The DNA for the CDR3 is TGTGCCAGCACCCCCCGGGGCGGGGAGGCGTACGAGCAGTACTTC.

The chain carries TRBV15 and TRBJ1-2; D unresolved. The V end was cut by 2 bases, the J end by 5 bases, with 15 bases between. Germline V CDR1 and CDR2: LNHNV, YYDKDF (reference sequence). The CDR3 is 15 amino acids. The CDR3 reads CATSRSNGGKYGYTF. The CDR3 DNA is TGTGCCACCAGCAGATCCAACGGCGGGAAGTATGGCTACACCTTC.

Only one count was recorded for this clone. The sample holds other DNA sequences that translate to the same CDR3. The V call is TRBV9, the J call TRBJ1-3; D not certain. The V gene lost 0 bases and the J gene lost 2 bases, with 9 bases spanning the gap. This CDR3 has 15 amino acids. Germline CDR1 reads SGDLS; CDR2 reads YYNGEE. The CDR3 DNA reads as TGTGCCAGCAGCGTAGAGGGCGCAACTGGAAACACCATATATTTT. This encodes CASSVEGATGNTIYF.

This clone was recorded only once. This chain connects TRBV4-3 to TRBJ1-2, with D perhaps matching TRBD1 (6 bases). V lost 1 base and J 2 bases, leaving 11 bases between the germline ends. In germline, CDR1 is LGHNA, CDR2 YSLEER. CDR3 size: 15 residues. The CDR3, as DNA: TGCGCCAGCAGCCAAGTGCCCGGACAGAACTATGGCTACACCTTC. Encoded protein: CASSQVPGQNYGYTF.

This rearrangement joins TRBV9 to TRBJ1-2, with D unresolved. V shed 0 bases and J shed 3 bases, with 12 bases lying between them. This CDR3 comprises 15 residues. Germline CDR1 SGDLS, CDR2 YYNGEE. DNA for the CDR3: TGTGCCAGCAGCGTAGAACAAGGGTTATACTATGGCTACACCTTC. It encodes CASSVEQGLYYGYTF.